These 7 T cell receptor beta chains came from one sample sequenced in a study of T cell responses to AZD1222 COVID-19 vaccine. Generated by immunoSEQ multiplex PCR, the TCRdb table keeps only in-frame clones and is missing some. In the table there are more than 50,000 clones, less than 85% of which are singletons. The specimen was peripheral blood, collected on day 0 of MenACWY control vaccination. The source is an adult in good health.

This clone came up once. V gene TRBV29-1 combines with J gene TRBJ2-5; D is undetermined. This CDR3 is 12 amino acids long. Germline CDR1 and CDR2: SQVTM and ANQGSEA. Trimming removed 4 bases at V and 1 base at J, with 7 bases between. The chain's CDR3 is CSVGVSQETQYF. The CDR3 DNA is TGCAGCGTTGGGGTATCCCAAGAGACCCAGTACTTC.

The chain couples TRBV28 to TRBJ1-6; tentative D call: TRBD1 (5 bases). From germline, CDR1 is MDHEN and CDR2 SYDVKM. Trimming cost V 6 bases and J 8 bases, with 23 bases left between them. The CDR3 extends over 17 amino acids. The DNA for the CDR3 is TGTGCCAGCAGCCCTAGTAACCCACGGGGCGGGGATTCACCCCTCCACTTT. It specifies CASSPSNPRGGDSPLHF.

The table lists this clone with a few counts. The rearrangement joins TRBV2 to TRBJ2-1, with a possible D match to TRBD2 (6 bases). There are 16 residues in the CDR3. The V end lost 6 bases, the J end lost 4 bases, and 19 bases lay between the germline ends. Germline V lookup: CDR1 SNHLY, CDR2 FYNNEI. The CDR3 nucleotides are TGTGCCAGCAGCCATTACACCTCTGCGGGGTACAATGAGCAGTTCTTC. Its protein is CASSHYTSAGYNEQFF.

The gene calls are TRBV6-1 and TRBJ1-1; D unresolved. V was pared by 2 bases and J by 1 base, with 5 bases between. The CDR3 covers 13 residues. CDR1 is MNHNS and CDR2 is SASEGT in the germline V gene. CDR3 sequence (DNA): TGTGCCAGCAGTGAAACCCGGAACACTGAAGCTTTCTTT. Encoded protein: CASSETRNTEAFF.

This CDR3 reads CASSLGVLTDTQYF. As DNA, the CDR3 is TGCGCCAGCAGCTTGGGGGTTCTAACAGATACGCAGTATTTT. This chain links TRBV5-1 with TRBJ2-3; D is unresolved. Germline CDR1 and CDR2: SGHRS and YFSETQ. This CDR3 region has 14 residues. With 0 bases removed from V and 3 bases from J, the gap between germline ends came to 8 bases.

V usage is TRBV30 and J usage is TRBJ2-2, with D perhaps assigned TRBD1 or TRBD2 (6 bases each). The CDR3 extends over 16 amino acids. The germline V gene has CDR1 GTSNPN and CDR2 SVGIG (reference sequence). The V gene lost 3 bases and the J gene lost 0 bases, with 14 bases spanning the gap. CDR3 residues: CAWSQGRGPNTGELFF. CDR3 DNA sequence: TGTGCCTGGAGCCAGGGACGGGGGCCGAACACCGGGGAGCTGTTTTTT.

V is TRBV18 and J is TRBJ2-1, with unresolved D. From germline, CDR1 is KGHSH and CDR2 LQKENI. This CDR3 spans 11 amino acids. Between the trimmed V and J ends, which lost 3 bases and 10 bases, there was a span of 7 bases. CDR3 bases: TGTGCCAGCTCACCCAACACGGAGCAGTTCTTC. Protein: CASSPNTEQFF.